This T cell receptor beta chain was sequenced in a study of cytomegalovirus exposure and HLA in healthy donors. There are 16 residues in the CDR3. CDR1 SGHDN and CDR2 FVKESK come from the germline V gene. After removal of 4 bases from V and 7 bases from J, the junction contained 12 bases not matched to a gene. Healthy people donating bone marrow made up the donors. This PCR relied on a set of 60 Vbeta primers and 13 Jbeta primers. Assay used: immunoSEQ multiplex PCR; TCRdb lists only in-frame clones, some missing. The sample lists about 65,000 clones; 55% to 65% were seen once. The sample consisted of PBMCs. The V gene is TRBV14, the J gene TRBJ2-1; 8 bases agree with TRBD1. The TCR was taken from a man aged 25-45 years in good health and CMV-seronegative. The CDR3 DNA follows: TGTGCCAGCAGCCGAACAGAAGGACAGGGATGGAATGAGCAGTTCTTC. Amino acid sequence: CASSRTEGQGWNEQFF.